The next 26 T cell receptor beta chains were all read from a single sample in a study of beta chain features in type 1 diabetes. The whole isolated RNA underwent reverse transcription, so sequencing captured expressed TCRB transcripts. The repertoire was sequenced with immunoSEQ multiplex PCR; TCRdb's copy has only in-frame clones and lacks some. The sample includes fewer than 650,000 clones, roughly 15% of them seen just once. The sample taken for sequencing was naive CD4+ T cells from blood. The receptors here all came from a man aged 18-30 years in good health.

The rearrangement links TRBV28 to TRBJ2-7, with 7 bases identical to TRBD2. The CDR3 loop spans 12 amino acids. The germline CDR1 and CDR2 sequences are MDHEN and SYDVKM. Germline trimming cut 6 bases from V and 7 bases from J; bases unmatched to any gene: 6. The CDR3 reads CASSPAGVEQYF. The CDR3 DNA reads TGTGCCAGCAGCCCTGCGGGGGTGGAGCAGTACTTC.

This clone showed up just a few times. V gene TRBV7-9 combines with J gene TRBJ2-7, with TRBD1 matching over 10 bases. CDR1 and CDR2 from the germline V gene are SEHNR and FQNEAQ (reference sequence). The V segment lost 1 base and the J segment 4 bases; nucleotides outside the gene matches: 13. The CDR3 loop spans 18 amino acids. The DNA for the CDR3 is TGTGCCAGCAGCTTAGTTAGGACAGGGGGATATGGAGCTTACGAGCAGTACTTC. It is translated as CASSLVRTGGYGAYEQYF.

The chain links TRBV11-2 to TRBJ2-5; D remains ambiguous. The CDR3 has 14 residues. Per germline, CDR1 SGHAT and CDR2 FQNNGV. The V end was cut by 0 bases, the J end by 1 base, with 6 bases between. The CDR3 coding sequence is TGTGCCAGCAGCTTAGATAGGGCCCAAGAGACCCAGTACTTC. Its protein product is CASSLDRAQETQYF.

A few counts support this clone. The gene calls are TRBV29-1 and TRBJ2-1; maybe TRBD2 (5 bases). CDR3 size: 13 residues. Per the germline V gene, CDR1 is SQVTM and CDR2 is ANQGSEA. Trimming cost V 5 bases and J 0 bases, with 8 bases left between them. CDR3 in amino acids: CSVRRSSYNEQFF. CDR3 nucleotide sequence: TGCAGCGTTAGGAGGAGCTCCTACAATGAGCAGTTCTTC.

The chain is built from TRBV12-5 and TRBJ1-1; a possible D gene is TRBD1 (6 bases). The CDR3 loop spans 16 amino acids. The V gene lost 7 bases and the J gene lost 3 bases, with 21 bases spanning the gap. CDR1 and CDR2 (germline): LGHNT, FRNRAP. The CDR3 DNA follows: TGTGCTAGTGTCCCTTCCCACGGGGGCGACGACACTGAAGCTTTCTTT. Translating it yields CASVPSHGGDDTEAFF.

This clone occurred a few times. The gene calls are TRBV5-1 and TRBJ2-7, with D possibly being TRBD1 or TRBD2 (5 bases each). Per germline, CDR1 SGHRS and CDR2 YFSETQ. Trimming removed 4 bases at V and 0 bases at J, with 14 bases between. The CDR3 totals 15 residues. The CDR3 DNA follows: TGCGCCAGCAGCAGGGACCAGGGAAGCTCCTACGAGCAGTACTTC. This encodes CASSRDQGSSYEQYF.

This clone occurred a few times. The chain joins TRBV10-3 to TRBJ2-1; 7 positions match TRBD2. The ends lost 5 bases at V and 7 bases at J; junction bases unmatched: 5. The CDR3 is 13 residues long. Germline CDR1 ENHRY, CDR2 SYGVKD. CDR3 sequence reads: CAISYPAGNEQFF. The CDR3 region has the DNA TGTGCCATCAGTTACCCAGCGGGGAATGAGCAGTTCTTC.

There are a few counts of this clone. This chain uses TRBV7-9 with TRBJ2-3, with TRBD2 matching 9 bases. The CDR3 contains 16 residues. The germline gives CDR1 SEHNR, CDR2 FQNEAQ (reference sequence). V gave up 1 base and J gave up 3 bases; unmatched junction bases: 5. The DNA of the CDR3 is TGTGCCAGCAGCTTAGGCGGGGGGGCCAAGACAGATACGCAGTATTTT. Its translation is CASSLGGGAKTDTQYF.

The V gene is TRBV14, the J gene TRBJ2-3; D gene unclear. The CDR3 covers 16 residues. The V gene lost 2 bases and the J gene lost 0 bases, with 12 bases spanning the gap. The germline V gene encodes CDR1 SGHDN and CDR2 FVKESK. CDR3 amino acids: CASSQRILASTDTQYF. The CDR3 nucleotides read TGTGCCAGCAGCCAAAGGATACTCGCGAGCACAGATACGCAGTATTTT.

A remark on this clone: Mismatch with germline at one junction end may stem from a read error. V and J are TRBV16 and TRBJ2-7; the match to TRBD1 covers 7 bases. Germline V gives CDR1 KGHSY, CDR2 FQNENV. This CDR3 comprises 13 residues. Written as DNA, the CDR3 is TGTGCCAGCAGCCAATCGAGACAGGGCGCCAATCCCTTC. Translating gives CASSQSRQGANPF.

This sequence joins TRBV25-1 and TRBJ1-1; TRBD1 aligns across 8 bases. Germline assignment: CDR1 MGHDK and CDR2 SYGVNS. Germline trimming cut 1 base from V and 1 base from J; bases unmatched to any gene: 2. The CDR3 loop spans 15 amino acids. CDR3 sequence (DNA): TGTGCCAGCAGTGAATTAGGGACAGGGAACACTGAAGCTTTCTTT. This sequence encodes CASSELGTGNTEAFF.

This clone was found a few times. The chain joins TRBV29-1 to TRBJ2-3, with D unresolved. V was pared by 5 bases and J by 0 bases, with 9 bases between. The CDR3 covers 13 residues. Germline V lookup: CDR1 SQVTM, CDR2 ANQGSEA. CDR3 loop: CSVWTGSTDTQYF. The CDR3 bases are TGCAGCGTTTGGACGGGCAGCACAGATACGCAGTATTTT.

Only a few counts were recorded for this clone. The chain is built from TRBV14 and TRBJ1-6, with D possibly TRBD1 on 6 matching bases. This CDR3 comprises 15 residues. Germline-derived CDR1 and CDR2 are SGHDN and FVKESK. V lost 2 bases to trimming and J lost 7 bases, with 12 bases between them. The CDR3 region has the DNA TGTGCCAGCAGCCAACAATGGACAGCGAATTCACCCCTCCACTTT. This gives the protein CASSQQWTANSPLHF.

The genes are TRBV2 and TRBJ1-6; D not resolved. Germline CDR1 SNHLY, CDR2 FYNNEI. Trimming cost V 4 bases and J 6 bases, with 1 base left between them. This CDR3 has 11 amino acids. The CDR3 spells CASSVNSPLHF. The DNA for the CDR3 is TGTGCCAGCAGTGTTAATTCACCCCTCCACTTT.

The chain combines TRBV9 with TRBJ2-1; 10 bases fit TRBD2. V shed 3 bases and J 2 bases; nucleotides not matched to a gene: 11. The CDR3 consists of 18 residues. CDR1 and CDR2 (germline): SGDLS, YYNGEE. The CDR3 here is CASSEGIAGGPPYNEQFF. CDR3 nucleotides: TGTGCCAGCAGCGAGGGGATAGCGGGAGGTCCCCCCTACAATGAGCAGTTCTTC.

This clone showed up just a few times. The V gene is TRBV6-5, the J gene TRBJ2-7, with TRBD1 identical over 8 bases. Trimming cost V 6 bases and J 0 bases; bases outside gene matches: 4. CDR3 length: 14 amino acids. The V gene's germline CDR1 is MNHEY and CDR2 SVGAGI. For the CDR3, the DNA is TGTGCCAGCAGGTCCACAGGGGGCTCCTACGAGCAGTACTTC. This sequence encodes CASRSTGGSYEQYF.

V usage is TRBV18 and J usage is TRBJ2-5; TRBD1 might be the D (5 bases). In germline, CDR1 is KGHSH, CDR2 LQKENI. CDR3 size: 13 residues. The V and J ends lost 2 bases and 3 bases respectively, with 7 bases between them. Here the CDR3 reads CASSPYRKETQYF. The CDR3 DNA reads as TGTGCCAGCTCACCATACAGGAAAGAGACCCAGTACTTC.

This clone was seen a few times. V and J are TRBV29-1 and TRBJ1-2; D is perhaps TRBD1 (6 bases). Per germline, CDR1 SQVTM and CDR2 ANQGSEA. The V end lost 7 bases, the J end lost 4 bases, and 10 bases lay between the germline ends. The CDR3 consists of 11 residues. CDR3 bases: TGCAGCGCCCTGACAGGCTATGGCTACACCTTC. Amino acids: CSALTGYGYTF. Full variable domain (rest looked up from reference TRBV29-1 and TRBJ1-2): SAVISQKPSRDICQRGTSLTIQCQVDSQVTMMFWYRQQPGQSLTLIATANQGSEATYESGFVIDKFPISRPNLTFSTLTVSNMSPEDSSIYLCSALTGYGYTFGSGTRLTVV.

There are a few counts of this clone. This sequence joins TRBV27 and TRBJ2-1; D not certain. The V and J ends lost 8 bases and 6 bases respectively, with 23 bases between them. CDR3 length equals 16 residues. The germline CDR1 and CDR2 sequences are MNHEY and SMNVEV (reference sequence). The CDR3 DNA reads as TGTGCCAGCCAGCTGTCCCCCTACAATATTGTCAATGAGCAGTTCTTC. The encoded protein is CASQLSPYNIVNEQFF.

This clone showed up just a few times. The chain couples TRBV18 to TRBJ2-2; no clear D gene. Germline V gene sequence: CDR1 KGHSH, CDR2 LQKENI. CDR3 length: 13 residues. Between the trimmed V and J ends, which lost 3 bases and 6 bases, there was a span of 8 bases. Here the CDR3 reads CASSPVEAGELFF. Here the CDR3 DNA reads TGTGCCAGCTCACCGGTTGAGGCCGGGGAGCTGTTTTTT. Full variable domain (missing parts from reference TRBV18 and TRBJ2-2): NAGVMQNPRHLVRRRGQEARLRCSPMKGHSHVYWYRQLPEEGLKFMVYLQKENIIDESGMPKERFSAEFPKEGPSILRIQQVVRGDSAAYFCASSPVEAGELFFGEGSRLTVL.

In its sample, this clone was seen a few times. Different DNA sequences within this sample yield the same CDR3. The chain links TRBV27 to TRBJ1-1; no firm D call. CDR3 length equals 13 residues. Trimming took 5 bases from V and 1 from J, leaving 8 bases between them. In germline, CDR1 is MNHEY, CDR2 SMNVEV (reference sequence). CDR3 amino acids: CASSLRWNTEAFF. CDR3 bases: TGTGCCAGCAGTCTTAGGTGGAACACTGAAGCTTTCTTT.

A note on this clone: This CDR3 is also generated by other DNA sequences in the sample. V usage is TRBV18 and J usage is TRBJ2-7; 10 bases are shared with TRBD1. Unmatched junction bases numbered 3, after V lost 3 bases and J lost 4 bases. CDR3 length equals 14 residues. Germline lookup yields CDR1 KGHSH and CDR2 LQKENI. DNA for the CDR3: TGTGCCAGCTCACCGAGGGACAGGGGATACGAGCAGTACTTC. Its translation is CASSPRDRGYEQYF.

In DNA, the CDR3 is TGTGCCAGCAGGCATAGGGTTACTCTAGCGGGAGGGCCCAATGAGCAGTTCTTC. It encodes CASRHRVTLAGGPNEQFF. The chain carries TRBV27 and TRBJ2-1; TRBD2 matches 12 bases. V was pared by 6 bases and J by 6 bases, with 15 bases of the junction left unmatched. In germline, CDR1 is MNHEY, CDR2 SMNVEV (reference sequence). This CDR3 region has 18 residues.

A word on this clone: The sample carries other DNA sequences with the same CDR3. The chain uses TRBV28 and TRBJ2-7; D not resolved. The CDR3 is 12 amino acids. Per germline, CDR1 MDHEN and CDR2 SYDVKM. Trimming left V 2 bases short and J 4 bases short, with 6 bases between. CDR3 region: CASSLAGYEQYF. DNA for the CDR3: TGTGCCAGCAGTTTAGCCGGATACGAGCAGTACTTC.

This chain links TRBV4-3 with TRBJ2-7; 7 bases are shared with TRBD2. The J segment lost 0 bases and the V segment lost 2 bases, leaving 1 base of the junction unmatched. This CDR3 is 14 amino acids long. Looked up from germline, CDR1 is LGHNA and CDR2 is YSLEER. The CDR3 DNA is TGCGCCAGCAGCCAAACTAGCGTCTCCTACGAGCAGTACTTC. It encodes CASSQTSVSYEQYF.

Points on this clone: Distinct nucleotide sequences in the sample also encode this CDR3. V gene TRBV7-9 combines with J gene TRBJ2-3; D gene uncertain. CDR1 and CDR2 from the germline V gene are SEHNR and FQNEAQ (reference sequence). The CDR3 extends over 13 amino acids. V gave up 0 bases and J gave up 4 bases, with 5 bases separating them. CDR3 coding DNA: TGTGCCAGCAGCTTAGCGGGGTCAGATACGCAGTATTTT. As protein: CASSLAGSDTQYF.